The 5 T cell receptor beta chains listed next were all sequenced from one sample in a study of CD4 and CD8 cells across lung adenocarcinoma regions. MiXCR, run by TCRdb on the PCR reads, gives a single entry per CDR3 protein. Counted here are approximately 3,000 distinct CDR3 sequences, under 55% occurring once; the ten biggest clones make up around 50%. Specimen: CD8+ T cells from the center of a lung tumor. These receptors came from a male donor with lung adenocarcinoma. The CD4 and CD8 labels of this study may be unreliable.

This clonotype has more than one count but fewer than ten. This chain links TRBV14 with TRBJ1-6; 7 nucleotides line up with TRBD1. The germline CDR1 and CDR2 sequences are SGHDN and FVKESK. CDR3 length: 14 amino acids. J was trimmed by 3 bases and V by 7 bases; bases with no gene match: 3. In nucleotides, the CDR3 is TGTGCCAGCAATCAGGGGGGCTATAATTCACCCCTCCACTTT. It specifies CASNQGGYNSPLHF.

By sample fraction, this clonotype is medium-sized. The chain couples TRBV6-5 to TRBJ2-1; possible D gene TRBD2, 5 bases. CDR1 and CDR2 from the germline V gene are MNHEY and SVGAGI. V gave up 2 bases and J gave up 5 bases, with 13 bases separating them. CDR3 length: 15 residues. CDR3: CASSYGIGRNNEQFF. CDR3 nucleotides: TGTGCCAGCAGTTACGGAATTGGGAGAAACAATGAGCAGTTCTTC.

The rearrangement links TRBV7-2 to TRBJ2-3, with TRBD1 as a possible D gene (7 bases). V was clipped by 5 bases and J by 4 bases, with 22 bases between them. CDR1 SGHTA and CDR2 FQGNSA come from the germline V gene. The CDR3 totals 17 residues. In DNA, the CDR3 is TGTGCCAGCAGCGGGTTAGGGGGCGGGATGCGATCAGATACGCAGTATTTT. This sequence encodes CASSGLGGGMRSDTQYF.

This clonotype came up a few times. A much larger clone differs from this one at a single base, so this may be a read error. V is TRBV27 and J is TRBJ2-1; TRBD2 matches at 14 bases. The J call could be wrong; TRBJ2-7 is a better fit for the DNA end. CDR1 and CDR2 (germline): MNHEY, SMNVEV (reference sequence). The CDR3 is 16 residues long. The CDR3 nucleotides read TGTGCCAGCAGTCTGGGGACTAGCGGGAGCCAGTATGAGCAGTACTTC. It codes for CASSLGTSGSQYEQYF.

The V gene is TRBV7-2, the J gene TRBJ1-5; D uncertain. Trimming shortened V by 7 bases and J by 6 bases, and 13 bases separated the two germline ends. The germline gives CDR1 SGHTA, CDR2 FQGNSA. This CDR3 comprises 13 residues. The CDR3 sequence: CASTFGESQPQHF. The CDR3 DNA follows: TGTGCCAGCACCTTCGGGGAAAGTCAGCCCCAGCATTTT.